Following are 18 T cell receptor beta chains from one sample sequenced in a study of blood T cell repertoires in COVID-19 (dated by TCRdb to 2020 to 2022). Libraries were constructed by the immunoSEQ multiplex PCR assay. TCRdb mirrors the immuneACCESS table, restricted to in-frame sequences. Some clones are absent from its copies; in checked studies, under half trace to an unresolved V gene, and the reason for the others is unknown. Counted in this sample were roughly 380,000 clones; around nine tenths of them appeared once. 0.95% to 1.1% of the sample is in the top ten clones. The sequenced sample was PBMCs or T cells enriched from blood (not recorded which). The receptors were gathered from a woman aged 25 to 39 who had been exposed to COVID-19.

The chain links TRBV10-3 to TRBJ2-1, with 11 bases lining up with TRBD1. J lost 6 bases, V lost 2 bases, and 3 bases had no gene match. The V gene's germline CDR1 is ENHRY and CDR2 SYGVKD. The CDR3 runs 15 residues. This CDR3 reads CAISERDRGINEQFF. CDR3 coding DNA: TGTGCCATCAGTGAGCGGGACAGGGGGATCAATGAGCAGTTCTTC.

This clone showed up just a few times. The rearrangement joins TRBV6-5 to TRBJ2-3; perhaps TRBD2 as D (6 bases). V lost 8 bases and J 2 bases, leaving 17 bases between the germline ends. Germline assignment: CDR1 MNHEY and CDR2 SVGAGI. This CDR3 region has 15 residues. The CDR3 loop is CASAGEGRTTDTQYF. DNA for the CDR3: TGTGCCAGCGCCGGAGAGGGGAGGACCACAGATACGCAGTATTTT.

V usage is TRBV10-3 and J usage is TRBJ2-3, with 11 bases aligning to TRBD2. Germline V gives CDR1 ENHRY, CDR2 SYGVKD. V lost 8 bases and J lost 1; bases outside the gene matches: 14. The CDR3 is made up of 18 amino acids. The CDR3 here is CAIGSIAGGPSGTDTQYF. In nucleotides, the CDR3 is TGTGCCATCGGCTCGATAGCGGGAGGGCCCTCGGGCACAGATACGCAGTATTTT.

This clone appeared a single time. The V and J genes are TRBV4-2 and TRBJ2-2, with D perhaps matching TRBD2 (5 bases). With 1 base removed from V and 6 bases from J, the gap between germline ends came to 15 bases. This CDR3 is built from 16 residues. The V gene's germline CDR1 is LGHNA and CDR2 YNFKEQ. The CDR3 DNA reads TGTGCCAGCAGCCAAGGAGACGGTATCGGGGCCGGGGAGCTGTTTTTT. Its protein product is CASSQGDGIGAGELFF.

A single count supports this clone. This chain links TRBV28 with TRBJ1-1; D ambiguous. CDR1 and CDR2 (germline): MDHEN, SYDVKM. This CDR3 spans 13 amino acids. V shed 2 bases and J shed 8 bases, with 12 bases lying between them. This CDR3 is CASSLIQRGEAFF. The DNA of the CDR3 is TGTGCCAGCAGTTTAATCCAGAGAGGCGAAGCTTTCTTT.

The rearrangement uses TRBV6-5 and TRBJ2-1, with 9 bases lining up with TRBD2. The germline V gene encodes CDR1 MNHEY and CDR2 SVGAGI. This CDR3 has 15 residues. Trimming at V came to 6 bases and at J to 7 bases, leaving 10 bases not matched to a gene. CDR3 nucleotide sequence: TGTGCCAGCAGGGGAATGATTAGCGGGAGTAATGAGCAGTTCTTC. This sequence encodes CASRGMISGSNEQFF.

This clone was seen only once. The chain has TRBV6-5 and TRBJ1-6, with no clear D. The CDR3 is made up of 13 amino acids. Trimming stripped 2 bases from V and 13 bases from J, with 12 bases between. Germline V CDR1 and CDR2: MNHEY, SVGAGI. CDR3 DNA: TGTGCCAGCAGTTACAAAACCTCGGTCCCCCTCCACTTT. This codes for CASSYKTSVPLHF.

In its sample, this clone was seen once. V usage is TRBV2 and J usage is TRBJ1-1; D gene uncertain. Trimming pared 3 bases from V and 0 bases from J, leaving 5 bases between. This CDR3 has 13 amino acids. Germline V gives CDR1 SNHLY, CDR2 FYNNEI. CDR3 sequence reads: CASSEEMNTEAFF. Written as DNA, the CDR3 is TGTGCCAGCAGTGAGGAGATGAACACTGAAGCTTTCTTT.

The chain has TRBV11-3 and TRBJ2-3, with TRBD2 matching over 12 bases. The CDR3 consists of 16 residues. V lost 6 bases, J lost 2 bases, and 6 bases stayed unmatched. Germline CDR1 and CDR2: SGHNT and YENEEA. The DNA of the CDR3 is TGTGCCAGCAGATACCGGACTAGCGGGGACACAGATACGCAGTATTTT. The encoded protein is CASRYRTSGDTDTQYF.

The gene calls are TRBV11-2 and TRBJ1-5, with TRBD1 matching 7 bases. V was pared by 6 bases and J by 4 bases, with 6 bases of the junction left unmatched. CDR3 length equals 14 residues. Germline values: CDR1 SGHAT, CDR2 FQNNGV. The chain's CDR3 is CASSPGQENQPQHF. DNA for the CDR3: TGTGCCAGCAGTCCTGGACAGGAGAATCAGCCCCAGCATTTT. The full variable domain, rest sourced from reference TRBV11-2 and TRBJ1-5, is EAGVAQSPRYKIIEKRQSVAFWCNPISGHATLYWYQQILGQGPKLLIQFQNNGVVDDSQLPKDRFSAERLKGVDSTLKIQPAKLEDSAVYLCASSPGQENQPQHFGDGTRLSIL.

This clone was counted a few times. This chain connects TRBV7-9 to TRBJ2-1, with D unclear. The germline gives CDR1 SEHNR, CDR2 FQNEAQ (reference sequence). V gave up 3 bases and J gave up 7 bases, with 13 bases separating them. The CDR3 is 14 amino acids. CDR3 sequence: CASSFLALDNEQFF. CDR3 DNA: TGTGCCAGCAGCTTTTTAGCACTTGATAATGAGCAGTTCTTC. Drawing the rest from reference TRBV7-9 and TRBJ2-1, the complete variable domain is DTGVSQNPRHKITKRGQNVTFRCDPISEHNRLYWYRQTLGQGPEFLTYFQNEAQLEKSRLLSDRFSAERPKGSFSTLEIQRTEQGDSAMYLCASSFLALDNEQFFGPGTRLTVL.

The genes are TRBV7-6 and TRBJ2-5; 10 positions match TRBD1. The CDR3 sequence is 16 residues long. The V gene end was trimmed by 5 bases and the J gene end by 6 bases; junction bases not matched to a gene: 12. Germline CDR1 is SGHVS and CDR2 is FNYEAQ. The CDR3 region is CASSTRDRGLVQTQYF. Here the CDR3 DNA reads TGTGCCAGCAGCACCCGGGACAGGGGTTTAGTGCAGACCCAGTACTTC.

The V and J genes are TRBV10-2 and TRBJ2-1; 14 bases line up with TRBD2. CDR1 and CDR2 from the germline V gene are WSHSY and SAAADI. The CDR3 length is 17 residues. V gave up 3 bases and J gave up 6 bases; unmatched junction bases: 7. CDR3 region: CASSDPRGLAGANEQFF. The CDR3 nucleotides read TGCGCCAGCAGTGATCCTCGGGGACTAGCGGGAGCCAATGAGCAGTTCTTC.

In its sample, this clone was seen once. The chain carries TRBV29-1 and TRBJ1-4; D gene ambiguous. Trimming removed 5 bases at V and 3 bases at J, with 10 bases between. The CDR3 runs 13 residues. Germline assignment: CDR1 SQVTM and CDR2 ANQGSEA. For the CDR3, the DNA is TGCAGCGTTACCAAGACTTCTAATGAAAAACTGTTTTTT. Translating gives CSVTKTSNEKLFF.

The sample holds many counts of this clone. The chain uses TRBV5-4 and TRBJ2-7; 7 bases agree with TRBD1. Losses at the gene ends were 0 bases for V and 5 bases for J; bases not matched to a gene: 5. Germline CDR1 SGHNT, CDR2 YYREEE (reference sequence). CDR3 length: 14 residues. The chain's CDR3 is CASSLATGAHEQYF. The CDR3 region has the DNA TGTGCCAGCAGCTTGGCCACAGGGGCCCACGAGCAGTACTTC.

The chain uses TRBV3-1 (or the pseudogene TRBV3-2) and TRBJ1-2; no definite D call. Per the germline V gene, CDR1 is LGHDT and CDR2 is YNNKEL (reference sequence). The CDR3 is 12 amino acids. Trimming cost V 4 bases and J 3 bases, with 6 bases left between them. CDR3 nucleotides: TGTGCCAGCAGCCGGGAGTACTATGGCTACACCTTC. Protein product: CASSREYYGYTF.

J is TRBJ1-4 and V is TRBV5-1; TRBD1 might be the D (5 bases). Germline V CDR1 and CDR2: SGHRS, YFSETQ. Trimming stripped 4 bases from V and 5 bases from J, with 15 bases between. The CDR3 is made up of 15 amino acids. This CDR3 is CASSPGRGPNEKLFF. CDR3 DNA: TGCGCCAGCAGCCCTGGGAGGGGCCCGAATGAAAAACTGTTTTTT. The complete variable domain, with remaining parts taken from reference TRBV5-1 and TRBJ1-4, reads KAGVTQTPRYLIKTRGQQVTLSCSPISGHRSVSWYQQTPGQGLQFLFEYFSETQRNKGNFPGRFSGRQFSNSRSEMNVSTLELGDSALYLCASSPGRGPNEKLFFGSGTQLSVL.

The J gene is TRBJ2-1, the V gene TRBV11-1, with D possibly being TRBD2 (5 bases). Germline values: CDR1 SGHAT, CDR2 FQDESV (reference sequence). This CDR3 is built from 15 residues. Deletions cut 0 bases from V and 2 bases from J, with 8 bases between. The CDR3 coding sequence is TGTGCCAGCAGCTTAGCTGGAGGACCCTACAATGAGCAGTTCTTC. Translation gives CASSLAGGPYNEQFF.